Included here is one T cell receptor beta chain sequence, with context. Its target antigen remains unknown. Base qualities are not provided; no much larger clone lies one nucleotide away. The record originates from a study of naive and memory T cell subsets (dated by TCRdb to between 2016 and 2019). Regarding the study in general: The figure summarizing the skin biopsy and whole blood samples listed around ten blood donors, 7 tuberculin skin test biopsies and 3 saline control biopsies. Usually PCR2 was run as a SYBR Green qPCR and stopped at a set threshold, although low-input samples could use end-point PCR (approximately 6 cycles) instead. On the study overall, not on this receptor specifically: The RNA-based method was acknowledged to be potentially sensitive to changes in TCR transcripts with T cell activation and differentiation.

CDR1 and CDR2, per the germline V gene, are SQVTM and ANQGSEA. From V the trimming removes 4 bases and from J it removes 4 bases, while the gene matches leave 6 bases of the junction unaccounted for. Spanning cysteine to phenylalanine, the CDR3 consists of 14 amino acids. Only the CDR3 portion is preserved as DNA: 42 bases, with reading frame beginning at the first base. Library preparation was by 5' RACE. Four rounds of PCR, run with the SP2 primer together with nested alpha and beta constant region primers, were used to amplify the ligated cDNA. For the blood and skin samples, reverse transcription of TCR RNA was done with SuperScript IV along with alpha and beta constant region primers. An oligonucleotide carrying the Illumina SP2 primer and a UMI was ligated to the cDNA 3' end using T4 RNA ligase 1. The 12-nucleotide UMI consisted of two random hexamers with an eight-base spacer between the hexamers to prevent hairpin formation. From the second PCR onward, TCR alpha and beta chain libraries were processed separately, and dual indexing was applied for multiplexing. After pooling, the indexed libraries were analyzed by capillary electrophoresis and sequenced on either an Illumina MiSeq or NextSeq. PhiX DNA at about 5-8% was added to the libraries to raise base diversity and improve cluster recognition. The paper's data handling went like this. Demultiplexor took UMIs from read 2, joined the UMIs to the TCR sequence from read 1, and separated reads according to sample indices. V and J genes and V-J junctions were identified by Decombinator, and each TCR was assigned a five-part identifier that included V and J deletions. Collapsinator used UMIs to correct sequencing errors and PCR amplification heterogeneity, yielding UMI-based abundance per TCR. CDR3Translator turned identifiers into nucleotide sequence, translated that sequence into amino acids, and pulled out CDR3 regions based on terminal motifs. Error-corrected alpha and beta TCR counts from blood and skin were compared after normalization to input RNA amount. The public sequencing data were trimmed at Q25 with fastp and processed into clonotypes with MiXCR by TCRdb, which kept only in-frame beta chains. Rows are combined by CDR3 protein, so each entry shows the most common genes and DNA. The V and J calls reflect TCRdb's pipeline rather than the authors' work. This sample comprises about 32,000 distinct CDR3 sequences, 16% of them detected only once. The ten top clones hold 2.6% of the sample.

The study reported a robust and sensitive protocol to amplify, sequence and analyze TCRs, based on 3' ligation of a UMI-containing oligonucleotide to TCR cDNA. For whole blood analysis, about 2.5 ml of peripheral blood was collected from healthy adult volunteers into Tempus tubes, and RNA was extracted following the manufacturer's instructions. Before reverse transcription, total RNA that had not been cell sorted was treated with RQ1 DNase, with a target input of 1 to 1000 ng. To check how robust the pipeline was in samples where T cells make up a minority population, libraries were built from skin biopsies and whole blood.

This receptor was identified in a female donor in good health. The V and J genes are TRBV29-1 and TRBJ2-3; TRBD2 aligns with 9 central bases. The CDR3 amino acid sequence is: CSVVPSGVADTQYF. The sequence in DNA is TGCAGCGTTGTACCTAGCGGGGTGGCAGATACGCAGTATTTT.